This T cell receptor (beta chain) emerged from a study of regulatory T cells in long-lasting Graves disease. Time point: newly diagnosed GD, antithyroid drugs for less than 3 months. RNA isolated from PBMCs was used to make the TCR library. It was by American Thyroid Association guidelines that Graves' disease was diagnosed. Germline CDR1 is MNHEY and CDR2 is SVGAGI. The CDR3 consists of 14 residues. Trimming left V 0 bases short and J 5 bases short, with 10 bases between. Investigators prepared the TCR beta libraries by applying iRepertoire HTBI primers and Arm-PCR of CDR3 regions. Original processing methods: Identified segments across samples numbered about 64 TRBV and roughly 15 TRBJ. TCRdb re-derived calls from the multiplex PCR reads in MiXCR, one entry per CDR3 protein. The V and J calls reflect TCRdb's pipeline rather than the authors' work. Of about 320,000 distinct CDR3 sequences listed, 15% to 20% are singletons.

Ten or more counts support this clonotype. The sequence was obtained from a female donor with Graves disease. The specimen was peripheral blood mononuclear cells (PBMCs), collected at new diagnosis, from a patient treated with antithyroid drugs. The chain couples TRBV6-5 to TRBJ2-5; D not certain. The CDR3 region is CASSYSSGLETQYF. CDR3 in DNA: TGTGCCAGCAGTTACTCCTCAGGATTGGAGACCCAGTACTTC.